This is a list of T cell receptor beta chains from one sample in a study of blood T cell repertoires in COVID-19. The assay was immunoSEQ multiplex PCR, and TCRdb's table has in-frame clones only and misses some. The table includes a few hundred thousand clones, roughly 88% detected once. Input material: peripheral blood. The receptor set was obtained from a woman in her twenties or thirties with active or convalescent COVID-19. Each CDR3 is given with its conserved first and last residue. The D gene is left open where the match is weak. Clone size appears in some rows only: once, few, many, or a class for an expanded clone.

CDR3 | DNA | size | J | V | D
CASSAGGQETQYF | TGTGCCAGCAGTGCAGGGGGCCAAGAGACCCAGTACTTC | NA | TRBJ2-5 | TRBV28 | TRBD1
CASSFRQGASGYTF | TGTGCCAGCAGTTTTAGACAGGGGGCCTCTGGCTACACCTTC | NA | TRBJ1-2 | TRBV28 | TRBD1
CATSDAGQGDEKLFF | TGTGCCACCAGTGATGCGGGCCAGGGGGATGAAAAACTGTTTTTT | NA | TRBJ1-4 | TRBV24-1 | TRBD1
CASSIVWAQGNTGELFF | TGTGCCAGTAGTATAGTATGGGCACAGGGAAACACCGGGGAGCTGTTTTTT | NA | TRBJ2-2 | TRBV19 | NA
CATSRGRGARGLYF | TGTGCCACCAGCAGAGGGAGGGGTGCAAGAGGGCTGTACTTC | NA | TRBJ2-5 | TRBV15 | NA
CASTEANYGYTF | TGTGCCAGTACCGAGGCTAACTATGGCTACACCTTC | NA | TRBJ1-2 | TRBV19 | NA
CASSYQTELNTEAFF | TGTGCCAGCAGTTACCAGACAGAGCTGAACACTGAAGCTTTCTTT | once | TRBJ1-1 | TRBV6-2/TRBV6-3 | NA
CASSPGQKFFHEQYF | TGTGCCAGCAGCCCGGGACAGAAGTTCTTCCACGAGCAGTACTTC | NA | TRBJ2-7 | TRBV3-1/TRBV3-2 | TRBD1
CASSPQTRSHEQYF | TGCGCCAGCAGCCCCCAAACTAGATCCCACGAGCAGTACTTC | NA | TRBJ2-7 | TRBV4-1 | NA
CAISEPGQGYGYTF | TGTGCCATCAGTGAACCGGGACAGGGATATGGCTACACCTTC | once | TRBJ1-2 | TRBV10-3 | TRBD1
CASSDELFNEQFF | TGTGCCAGCAGTGATGAGCTATTCAATGAGCAGTTCTTC | NA | TRBJ2-1 | TRBV2 | NA
CASSLSGTVDYPNYGYTF | TGTGCCAGCAGTTTATCGGGGACAGTGGATTATCCTAACTATGGCTACACCTTC | NA | TRBJ1-2 | TRBV28 | TRBD1
CASTSGGVYNQPQHF | TGTGCCAGCACCTCGGGGGGCGTCTACAATCAGCCCCAGCATTTT | NA | TRBJ1-5 | TRBV28 | NA
CASSPNYSGTSTDTQYF | TGTGCCAGCAGTCCTAATTATAGCGGCACTAGCACAGATACGCAGTATTTT | NA | TRBJ2-3 | TRBV28 | NA
CASSQELSSVGFDSGANVLTF | TGTGCCAGCAGCCAAGAGCTAAGCTCCGTCGGTTTTGACTCTGGGGCCAACGTCCTGACTTTC | NA | TRBJ2-6 | TRBV3-1/TRBV3-2 | NA
CAWSGSERGGWKNIQYF | TGTGCCTGGAGTGGATCTGAGCGGGGGGGCTGGAAAAACATTCAGTACTTC | NA | TRBJ2-4 | TRBV30 | TRBD2
CASKTGTGGPYGYTF | TGTGCCAGCAAAACCGGGACAGGGGGCCCCTATGGCTACACCTTC | NA | TRBJ1-2 | TRBV28 | TRBD1
CASSQDPPFPSGGSYEQYF | TGCGCCAGCAGCCAAGACCCTCCTTTTCCTAGCGGGGGGTCCTACGAGCAGTACTTC | few | TRBJ2-7 | TRBV4-1 | TRBD2
CASSLPDAEGYTF | TGTGCCAGCAGCTTGCCCGACGCGGAGGGCTACACCTTC | NA | TRBJ1-2 | TRBV5-4 | NA
CATRERGSTEAFF | TGTGCCACCCGAGAAAGGGGCAGCACTGAAGCTTTCTTT | NA | TRBJ1-1 | TRBV6-4 | NA
CASSLAGNEQFF | TGTGCCAGCAGCTTAGCCGGGAATGAGCAGTTCTTC | NA | TRBJ2-1 | TRBV11-2 | NA
CASSTSGGDTDTQYF | TGTGCCAGCAGTACTAGCGGGGGGGACACAGATACGCAGTATTTT | NA | TRBJ2-3 | TRBV9 | TRBD2
CASSHLDKNTDTQYF | TGTGCCAGCAGCCATCTCGACAAGAACACAGATACGCAGTATTTT | NA | TRBJ2-3 | TRBV7-2 | NA
CAWSGLAGYNEQFF | TGTGCCTGGAGTGGACTAGCGGGGTACAATGAGCAGTTCTTC | NA | TRBJ2-1 | TRBV30 | TRBD2
CASSARTGRGLDTEAFF | TGTGCCAGCAGCGCCCGGACAGGGCGGGGATTGGACACTGAAGCTTTCTTT | NA | TRBJ1-1 | TRBV7-9 | TRBD1
CASSVGSGGSYEQYF | TGTGCCAGCAGCGTGGGATCGGGAGGCTCCTACGAGCAGTACTTC | NA | TRBJ2-7 | TRBV9 | TRBD2
CASSPLGGYTEAFF | TGTGCCAGCAGTCCCCTTGGGGGGTACACTGAAGCTTTCTTT | NA | TRBJ1-1 | TRBV28 | NA
CASSLGGGLAVHEQFF | TGCGCCAGCAGCTTGGGGGGCGGACTAGCGGTCCATGAGCAGTTCTTC | NA | TRBJ2-1 | TRBV5-1 | TRBD2
CASSDPDRGETQYF | TGTGCCAGCAGCGATCCCGACAGGGGAGAGACCCAGTACTTC | once | TRBJ2-5 | TRBV5-5 | TRBD1
CASSADAGQPQHF | TGCGCCAGCAGCGCAGACGCAGGACAGCCCCAGCATTTT | NA | TRBJ1-5 | TRBV5-1 | NA
CASSPPYRGETQYF | TGTGCCAGCTCACCACCGTACAGGGGGGAGACCCAGTACTTC | NA | TRBJ2-5 | TRBV18 | TRBD1
CASSPPGLAGGTYEQYF | TGTGCCAGCAGCCCCCCGGGACTAGCGGGGGGGACCTACGAGCAGTACTTC | NA | TRBJ2-7 | TRBV7-9 | TRBD2
CASSSTAPEADTQYF | TGTGCCAGCAGCTCAACGGCCCCTGAGGCTGATACGCAGTATTTT | NA | TRBJ2-3 | TRBV7-9 | NA
CASRGSNQPQHF | TGTGCCAGTCGGGGGAGCAATCAGCCCCAGCATTTT | NA | TRBJ1-5 | TRBV6-5 | NA
CASKRIRGGGRETQYF | TGTGCCAGCAAACGAATACGGGGAGGGGGGCGAGAGACCCAGTACTTC | NA | TRBJ2-5 | TRBV2 | NA
CASSWAARGKAFF | TGTGCCAGCAGTTGGGCGGCCAGGGGAAAAGCTTTCTTT | NA | TRBJ1-1 | TRBV28 | NA
CASSQFDRSTKNIQYF | TGCGCCAGCAGTCAATTTGACAGAAGCACCAAAAACATTCAGTACTTC | NA | TRBJ2-4 | TRBV23-1 | NA
CASSQDTLNTQYF | TGTGCCAGCAGCCAAGATACTCTAAATACGCAGTATTTT | once | TRBJ2-3 | TRBV3-1/TRBV3-2 | NA
CASSHGQGSFNQPQHF | TGTGCCAGCAGCCACGGACAGGGGTCCTTCAATCAGCCCCAGCATTTT | NA | TRBJ1-5 | TRBV7-9 | TRBD1
CASSFGGAWEAQYF | TGCGCCAGCAGCTTCGGCGGGGCCTGGGAGGCCCAGTACTTC | NA | TRBJ2-5 | TRBV5-1 | NA
CASSPLAAQEQFF | TGTGCCAGCTCACCACTAGCGGCCCAGGAGCAGTTCTTC | once | TRBJ2-1 | TRBV18 | NA
CASSLSSYNEQFF | TGTGCCAGCTCCCTAAGCTCCTACAATGAGCAGTTCTTC | NA | TRBJ2-1 | TRBV12-3/TRBV12-4 | NA
CASSSRLAGGYEQYF | TGTGCCAGCAGCTCCCGACTAGCGGGGGGCTACGAGCAGTACTTC | NA | TRBJ2-7 | TRBV13 | TRBD2
CASSNTVLMNTEAFF | TGTGCCAGCAGCAATACAGTTCTCATGAACACTGAAGCTTTCTTT | NA | TRBJ1-1 | TRBV21-1 | NA
CASSLALDYGYTF | TGTGCCAGCAGCTTAGCACTGGACTATGGCTACACCTTC | NA | TRBJ1-2 | TRBV7-2 | NA
CASSLGRAYEQYF | TGTGCCAGCAGTTTGGGCAGGGCCTACGAGCAGTACTTC | NA | TRBJ2-7 | TRBV27 | NA